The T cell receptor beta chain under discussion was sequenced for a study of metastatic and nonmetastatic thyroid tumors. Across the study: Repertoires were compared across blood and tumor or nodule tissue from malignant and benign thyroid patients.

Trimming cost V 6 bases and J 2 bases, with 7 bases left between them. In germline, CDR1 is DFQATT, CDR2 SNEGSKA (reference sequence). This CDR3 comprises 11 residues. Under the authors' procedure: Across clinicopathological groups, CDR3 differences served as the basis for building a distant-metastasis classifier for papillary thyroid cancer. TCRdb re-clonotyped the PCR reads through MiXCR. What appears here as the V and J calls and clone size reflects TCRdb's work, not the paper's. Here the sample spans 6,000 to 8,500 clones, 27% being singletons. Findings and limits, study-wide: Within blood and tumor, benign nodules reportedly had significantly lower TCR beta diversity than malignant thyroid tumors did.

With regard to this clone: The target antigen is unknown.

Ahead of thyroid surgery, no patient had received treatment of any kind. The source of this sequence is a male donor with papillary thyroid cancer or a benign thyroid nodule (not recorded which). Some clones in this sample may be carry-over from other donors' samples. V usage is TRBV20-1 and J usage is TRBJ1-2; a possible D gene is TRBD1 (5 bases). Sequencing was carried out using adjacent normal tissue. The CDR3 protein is CSATGNYGYTF. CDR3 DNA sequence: TGCAGTGCCACAGGAAACTATGGCTACACCTTC.